The rows below give T cell receptor beta chains drawn from one sample of a study of blood T cell repertoires in COVID-19. Data came from immunoSEQ multiplex PCR; TCRdb stores just in-frame clones and leaves some out. The sample holds tens of thousands of clones, 83% seen once. Material for sequencing was peripheral blood. All receptors come from a man aged 35 to 55 with acute or convalescent COVID-19. Both conserved end residues are part of each CDR3. D genes are given only for firm matches. Size tells how often a clone was seen (once, few, many) or the class of an expanded clone, and some rows leave it out.

V	size	D	J	DNA	CDR3
TRBV11-2	NA	NA	TRBJ2-4	TGTGCCAGCAGCTTGTCAGACAGTTCGAAAAACATTCAGTACTTC	CASSLSDSSKNIQYF
TRBV29-1	NA	TRBD1	TRBJ2-1	TGCAGCGTGGGAGACAGGGGCGGTGAGCAGTTCTTC	CSVGDRGGEQFF
TRBV2	NA	NA	TRBJ2-3	TGTGCCAGCAATCAGAGGGGGGGAGATACGCAGTATTTT	CASNQRGGDTQYF
TRBV5-1	NA	TRBD1	TRBJ1-5	TGCGCCAGCAGCTCGGAGGGGGCGCAGCCCCAGCATTTT	CASSSEGAQPQHF
TRBV9	few	NA	TRBJ1-4	TGTGCCAGCAGCGTTTCCACGGGGAGTGAAAAACTGTTTTTT	CASSVSTGSEKLFF
TRBV11-2	NA	NA	TRBJ2-1	TGTGCCAGCAGCTTATATCTCTCCTACAATGAGCAGTTCTTC	CASSLYLSYNEQFF
TRBV24-1	NA	NA	TRBJ1-5	TGTGCCACCAGTGACCCTCTTAACCAGCATTTT	CATSDPLNQHF
TRBV7-6	NA	TRBD1	TRBJ1-4	TGTGCCAGCAGCGTTCGTACAGGGGGCGCGGAAAAACTGTTTTTT	CASSVRTGGAEKLFF
TRBV7-2	NA	NA	TRBJ1-5	TGTGCCAGCACCCGATTTGCGGGTGGGAATCAGCCCCAGCATTTT	CASTRFAGGNQPQHF
TRBV5-1	NA	NA	TRBJ1-1	TGCGCCAGCAGCTTGGATGGGGGGAAGGGCACTGAAGCTTTCTTT	CASSLDGGKGTEAFF
TRBV4-2	NA	TRBD1	TRBJ1-1	TGTGCCAGCAGCCCTCGCGGGACAGGAAACACTGAAGCTTTCTTT	CASSPRGTGNTEAFF
TRBV25-1	NA	TRBD2	TRBJ2-5	TGTGCCAGCAGGGGACTAGCGGAGGGGACCCAGTACTTC	CASRGLAEGTQYF
TRBV30	few	TRBD1	TRBJ1-1	TGTGCCTGGCACCCCGCGGACAGGCGAAACACTGAAGCTTTCTTT	CAWHPADRRNTEAFF
TRBV6-5	NA	TRBD1	TRBJ2-1	TGTGCCAGCAGTTCATGGGGACAGGGGGCGGCTGAGCAGTTCTTC	CASSSWGQGAAEQFF
TRBV3-1/TRBV3-2	NA	TRBD1	TRBJ1-6	TGTGCCAGCAGCCCAACAGGGGTTAATTCACCCCTCCACTTT	CASSPTGVNSPLHF
TRBV6-6	once	NA	TRBJ1-2	TGTGCCAGCAGACCACAAGTTAACTATGGCTACACCTTC	CASRPQVNYGYTF
TRBV3-1/TRBV3-2	NA	TRBD1	TRBJ1-1	TGTGCCAGCAGTCCCGGACAGGGTATAAACATGAACACTGAAGCTTTCTTT	CASSPGQGINMNTEAFF
TRBV7-2	NA	NA	TRBJ2-1	TGTGCCAGCAGCTTAGTAGTGGGAGACGGCGGTGAGCAGTTCTTC	CASSLVVGDGGEQFF